The 22 T cell receptor beta chains below all came from one sample that was sequenced in a study of T cell changes during pregnancy in multiple sclerosis. Generated by immunoSEQ multiplex PCR, the TCRdb table keeps only in-frame clones and is missing some. The sample lists about 56,000 clones; around 89% were seen once. The sample was peripheral blood, taken after pregnancy. All receptors come from a female donor with multiple sclerosis, enrolled in a pregnancy study.

The CDR3 is CASRSTGAWQPQHF. As DNA, the CDR3 is TGTGCCAGCAGGAGCACAGGGGCATGGCAGCCCCAGCATTTT. The chain is built from TRBV28 and TRBJ1-5; TRBD1 agrees at 7 bases. Germline assignment: CDR1 MDHEN and CDR2 SYDVKM. The CDR3 totals 14 residues. The junction had 9 bases not matched to a gene; V was cut back by 6 bases and J by 7 bases. The full variable domain, with the rest looked up from reference TRBV28 and TRBJ1-5, is DVKVTQSSRYLVKRTGEKVFLECVQDMDHENMFWYRQDPGLGLRLIYFSYDVKMKEKGDIPEGYSVSREKKERFSLILESASTNQTSMYLCASRSTGAWQPQHFGDGTRLSIL.

The chain uses TRBV7-9 and TRBJ1-6; D is ambiguous. The CDR3 is 19 amino acids. V was pared by 1 base and J by 2 bases, with 18 bases between. CDR1 SEHNR and CDR2 FQNEAQ come from the germline V gene (reference sequence). Here the CDR3 DNA reads TGTGCCAGCAGCTTAGTCTTGGCGGGCGGAAGGACCTATAATTCACCCCTCCACTTT. It codes for CASSLVLAGGRTYNSPLHF.

The rearrangement joins TRBV5-1 to TRBJ1-1; TRBD1 might be the D (6 bases). The CDR3 consists of 14 residues. Germline loops: CDR1 SGHRS, CDR2 YFSETQ. Trimming shortened V by 2 bases and J by 4 bases, and 12 bases separated the two germline ends. The CDR3 region is CASSFPGDGTEAFF. The CDR3 DNA follows: TGCGCCAGCAGCTTCCCAGGGGATGGCACTGAAGCTTTCTTT.

This chain links TRBV2 with TRBJ2-3; 9 positions match TRBD1. The CDR3 contains 13 residues. From germline, CDR1 is SNHLY and CDR2 FYNNEI. The junction had 6 bases not matched to a gene; V was cut back by 10 bases and J by 4 bases. CDR3 DNA: TGTGCCACTACAGGGGGCCCGCCAGATACGCAGTATTTT. Translating gives CATTGGPPDTQYF.

This sequence joins TRBV6-5 and TRBJ1-2; no reliable D call. The V gene's germline CDR1 is MNHEY and CDR2 SVGAGI. V was cut by 10 bases and J by 2 bases, with 11 bases left in between. This CDR3 contains 12 residues. In DNA, the CDR3 is TGTGCCACCCCCCGGGAAAACTATGGCTACACCTTC. Its translation: CATPRENYGYTF.

J is TRBJ2-6 and V is TRBV7-2; TRBD1 is a possible D gene (5 bases). This CDR3 has 14 amino acids. CDR1 is SGHTA, CDR2 FQGNSA, per germline. Deletions cut 6 bases from V and 1 base from J, with 7 bases between. CDR3 sequence (DNA): TGTGCCAGCAGGGCAGGGTCTGGGGCCAACGTCCTGACTTTC. Translated: CASRAGSGANVLTF.

The chain links TRBV15 to TRBJ1-2, with TRBD1 matching over 7 bases. Germline V gene lookup returns CDR1 LNHNV and CDR2 YYDKDF (reference sequence). This CDR3 is built from 13 residues. V lost 5 bases, J lost 7 bases, and 7 bases stayed unmatched. This CDR3 is CATSYRGRGGYTF. CDR3 DNA sequence: TGTGCCACCAGCTATAGGGGGCGCGGTGGCTACACCTTC.

The chain uses TRBV7-3 and TRBJ2-2; D is perhaps TRBD1 (6 bases). V was pared by 3 bases and J by 5 bases, with 13 bases between. CDR1 and CDR2 (germline): SGHTA, FQGTGA. The CDR3 consists of 15 residues. The CDR3 loop is CASSFGARGTGELFF. CDR3 bases: TGTGCCAGCAGCTTCGGAGCTAGGGGGACCGGGGAGCTGTTTTTT.

The V call is TRBV6-1, the J call TRBJ1-6; 7 bases fit TRBD1. Germline V gives CDR1 MNHNS, CDR2 SASEGT. This CDR3 has 16 residues. Unmatched junction bases numbered 12, after V lost 3 bases and J lost 10 bases. CDR3 residues: CASSDLDRKVNSPLHF. The CDR3 DNA reads as TGTGCCAGCAGTGACCTGGACAGGAAAGTTAACTCACCCCTCCACTTT.

The gene calls are TRBV9 and TRBJ2-2, with D tentatively TRBD2 (5 bases). This CDR3 has 14 residues. Germline-derived CDR1 and CDR2 are SGDLS and YYNGEE. Trimming removed 0 bases at V and 4 bases at J, with 7 bases between. CDR3 loop: CASSVARGTGELFF. CDR3 nucleotide sequence: TGTGCCAGCAGCGTAGCCCGGGGCACCGGGGAGCTGTTTTTT.

V usage is TRBV5-4 and J usage is TRBJ2-5, with 8 nucleotides matching TRBD1. Unmatched junction bases numbered 4, after V lost 3 bases and J lost 3 bases. This CDR3 spans 14 amino acids. Germline CDR1 is SGHNT and CDR2 is YYREEE (reference sequence). The CDR3 DNA reads as TGTGCCAGCAGCTCTGGACAGGGTGAAGAGACCCAGTACTTC. Its protein is CASSSGQGEETQYF.

The chain recombines TRBV9 with TRBJ1-1; D unclear. The CDR3 covers 13 residues. V was shortened by 4 bases and J by 0 bases, with 7 bases between the two germline ends. CDR1 and CDR2 (germline): SGDLS, YYNGEE. CDR3 in DNA: TGTGCCAGCAGCTCCCACATGAACACTGAAGCTTTCTTT. Its translation: CASSSHMNTEAFF.

CDR3 region: CASSLDPSTEAFF. As DNA, the CDR3 is TGTGCCAGCAGCTTAGATCCGTCCACTGAAGCTTTCTTT. This chain connects TRBV7-9 to TRBJ1-1; D is uncertain. With 1 base removed from V and 4 bases from J, the gap between germline ends came to 7 bases. Germline V CDR1 and CDR2: SEHNR, FQNEAQ (reference sequence). The CDR3 is 13 amino acids.

The chain has TRBV7-9 and TRBJ2-1; 10 bases line up with TRBD2. V trimming: 5 bases; J trimming: 6 bases; junction bases outside the gene matches: 10. Germline CDR1 reads SEHNR; CDR2 reads FQNEAQ (reference sequence). CDR3 length equals 16 residues. CDR3 coding DNA: TGTGCCAGCAGCCGCGTGGATAGCGGGGGGCCCAATGAGCAGTTCTTC. Its protein product is CASSRVDSGGPNEQFF.

The genes are TRBV2 and TRBJ2-3; no clear D. Trimming pared 4 bases from V and 1 base from J, leaving 9 bases between. The CDR3 runs 14 residues. Germline loops: CDR1 SNHLY, CDR2 FYNNEI. CDR3 in amino acids: CASSVLTRTDTQYF. CDR3 sequence (DNA): TGTGCCAGCAGTGTACTGACTCGCACAGATACGCAGTATTTT.

This chain uses TRBV7-9 with TRBJ2-3, with a weak D call TRBD2 (5 bases). V was cut by 5 bases and J by 0 bases, with 9 bases left in between. Germline CDR1 is SEHNR and CDR2 is FQNEAQ (reference sequence). This CDR3 comprises 14 residues. This CDR3 reads CASSHGLSTDTQYF. CDR3 sequence (DNA): TGTGCCAGCAGCCATGGACTTAGCACAGATACGCAGTATTTT.

This clone was recorded once. V is TRBV5-5 and J is TRBJ1-5; 8 nucleotides line up with TRBD1. V lost 0 bases, J lost 6 bases, and 5 bases stayed unmatched. From germline, CDR1 is SGHKS and CDR2 YYEKEE (reference sequence). This CDR3 region has 15 residues. The CDR3 DNA sequence: TGTGCCAGCAGCTTGGGGACAGGGCTAGGTCAGCCCCAGCATTTT. Its translation: CASSLGTGLGQPQHF.

This sequence joins TRBV5-1 and TRBJ2-3; 9 bases match TRBD2. The CDR3 spans 15 residues. In germline, CDR1 is SGHRS, CDR2 YFSETQ. V was clipped by 4 bases and J by 7 bases; unmatched bases: 10. The CDR3 region has the DNA TGCGCCAGCAGCCTTGGGACTAGCACAGCTTATACGCAGTATTTT. It codes for CASSLGTSTAYTQYF. The complete variable domain, with remaining parts taken from reference TRBV5-1 and TRBJ2-3, reads KAGVTQTPRYLIKTRGQQVTLSCSPISGHRSVSWYQQTPGQGLQFLFEYFSETQRNKGNFPGRFSGRQFSNSRSEMNVSTLELGDSALYLCASSLGTSTAYTQYFGPGTRLTVL.

J is TRBJ1-3 and V is TRBV9; D is perhaps TRBD1 (6 bases). V was clipped by 3 bases and J by 13 bases, with 14 bases between them. The CDR3 consists of 12 residues. CDR1 and CDR2 (germline): SGDLS, YYNGEE. This CDR3 is CASSATGPLIYF. For the CDR3, the DNA is TGTGCCAGCAGCGCGACAGGTCCATTAATATATTTT.

CDR3 loop: CASSLGGEKLFF. CDR3 in DNA: TGTGCCAGCAGCTTAGGGGGCGAAAAACTGTTTTTT. The chain is built from TRBV7-9 and TRBJ1-4; tentative D call: TRBD1 (5 bases). The V gene's germline CDR1 is SEHNR and CDR2 FQNEAQ (reference sequence). The CDR3 sequence is 12 residues long. V was trimmed by 1 base and J by 8 bases, leaving 5 bases between them.

The V gene is TRBV30, the J gene TRBJ1-5; tentative D call: TRBD1 (5 bases). This CDR3 region has 14 residues. The ends were cut back, 0 bases at V and 5 bases at J, with 11 bases in the middle. Germline lookup yields CDR1 GTSNPN and CDR2 SVGIG (reference sequence). The CDR3 loop is CAWSVLSRDQPQHF. The CDR3 DNA sequence: TGTGCCTGGAGTGTTTTATCCAGGGATCAGCCCCAGCATTTT. The whole variable domain, remainder taken from reference TRBV30 and TRBJ1-5, is SQTIHQWPATLVQPVGSPLSLECTVEGTSNPNLYWYRQAAGRGLQLLFYSVGIGQISSEVPQNLSASRPQDRQFILSSKKLLLSDSGFYLCAWSVLSRDQPQHFGDGTRLSIL.

The chain couples TRBV2 to TRBJ2-5; 8 bases fit TRBD1. This CDR3 region has 14 residues. Germline V gene data show CDR1 as SNHLY and CDR2 as FYNNEI. V lost 6 bases to trimming and J lost 5 bases; unmatched junction nucleotides: 8. CDR3 DNA sequence: TGTGCCAGCAGCGCCAGGGGGCGCAGGGAGACCCAGTACTTC. Translated, it gives CASSARGRRETQYF.